Each of the 19 T cell receptor beta chains below was sequenced from the same sample in a study of blood T cell repertoires in COVID-19. This table comes from immunoSEQ multiplex PCR, and its TCRdb copy is limited to in-frame clones, with some not included. The sample shows 20,000 to 30,000 clones, more than 75% of them seen only once. Sequencing was carried out using peripheral blood. The receptors stem from a man aged 45-65 years with active COVID-19.

The rearrangement links TRBV2 to TRBJ1-1; 9 positions match TRBD1. Germline CDR1 SNHLY, CDR2 FYNNEI. The CDR3 extends over 17 amino acids. The trim removed 6 bases at V and 1 base at J, leaving 12 bases unmatched. CDR3: CASRARDRAMGNTEAFF. In DNA, the CDR3 is TGTGCCAGCAGAGCCCGGGACAGGGCCATGGGGAACACTGAAGCTTTCTTT.

The genes are TRBV12-3 or TRBV12-4 and TRBJ1-2; no clear D gene. V shed 3 bases and J shed 1 base, with 6 bases lying between them. CDR3 length equals 13 residues. The CDR3 DNA is TGTGCCAGCAGTTTCGGGATTAACTATGGCTACACCTTC. Its translation is CASSFGINYGYTF.

This sequence joins TRBV15 and TRBJ1-5; 7 nucleotides line up with TRBD1. CDR3 size: 15 residues. The germline V gene has CDR1 LNHNV and CDR2 YYDKDF (reference sequence). The J segment lost 6 bases and the V segment lost 3 bases, leaving 8 bases of the junction unmatched. The DNA for the CDR3 is TGTGCCACCAGCAGTAGCAGGGGGACGTCTCAGCCCCAGCATTTT. Its translation: CATSSSRGTSQPQHF.

This clone was counted a few times. This chain uses TRBV6-4 with TRBJ2-3, with 11 positions matching TRBD2. The V and J ends lost 3 bases and 4 bases, in that order; junction bases with no gene match: 3. Per the germline V gene, CDR1 is MRHNA and CDR2 is SNTAGT. The CDR3 sequence is 15 residues long. CDR3 sequence (DNA): TGTGCCAGCAGTGAAGGTAGCGGGGGGGCAGATACGCAGTATTTT. The encoded protein is CASSEGSGGADTQYF.

The genes are TRBV3-1 (or the pseudogene TRBV3-2) and TRBJ2-7, with D possibly TRBD1 on 5 matching bases. CDR3 length equals 15 residues. Per the germline V gene, CDR1 is LGHDT and CDR2 is YNNKEL (reference sequence). V was cut by 2 bases and J by 0 bases, with 11 bases left in between. The chain's CDR3 is CASSQLWQGSYEQYF. In nucleotides, the CDR3 is TGTGCCAGCAGCCAACTTTGGCAGGGCTCCTACGAGCAGTACTTC.

CDR3 loop: CASSMSGGRADTQYF. For the CDR3, the DNA is TGTGCCAGCTCAATGAGCGGGGGGAGGGCAGATACGCAGTATTTT. J is TRBJ2-3 and V is TRBV9; 9 nucleotides match TRBD2. The CDR3 covers 15 residues. J lost 4 bases, V lost 7 bases, and 10 bases had no gene match. Germline V gene data show CDR1 as SGDLS and CDR2 as YYNGEE.

The V gene is TRBV5-4, the J gene TRBJ2-5, with 12 bases that match TRBD1. Germline CDR1 is SGHNT and CDR2 is YYREEE (reference sequence). Trimming took 3 bases from V and 4 from J; bases not matched to a gene: 7. This CDR3 region has 16 residues. This CDR3 reads CASSSGTGGYRETQYF. CDR3 coding DNA: TGTGCCAGCAGCTCCGGGACAGGGGGCTACCGAGAGACCCAGTACTTC.

The chain uses TRBV7-8 and TRBJ2-3, with TRBD2 identical over 8 bases. Germline assignment: CDR1 SGHVS and CDR2 FQNEAQ. V was clipped by 1 base and J by 10 bases; unmatched bases: 4. This CDR3 comprises 13 residues. CDR3 bases: TGTGCCAGCAGCTTAGGCGGGGGGTGGGCGCAGTATTTT. Translation gives CASSLGGGWAQYF.

The chain carries TRBV9 and TRBJ2-3; D not resolved. CDR1 is SGDLS, CDR2 YYNGEE, per germline. CDR3 length: 14 residues. Trimming removed 2 bases at V and 2 bases at J, with 9 bases between. As DNA, the CDR3 is TGTGCCAGCAGCGTTAAACCTATCACAGATACGCAGTATTTT. This gives the protein CASSVKPITDTQYF.

V is TRBV9 and J is TRBJ2-6; 7 nucleotides line up with TRBD1. The V gene end was trimmed by 2 bases and the J gene end by 0 bases; junction bases not matched to a gene: 8. The germline gives CDR1 SGDLS, CDR2 YYNGEE. CDR3 size: 18 residues. Written as DNA, the CDR3 is TGTGCCAGCAGCGTTCCCGGGACAGCGAGCTCTGGGGCCAACGTCCTGACTTTC. Translation gives CASSVPGTASSGANVLTF.

The V gene is TRBV27, the J gene TRBJ2-1, with 11 bases aligning to TRBD2. CDR1 and CDR2 from the germline V gene are MNHEY and SMNVEV (reference sequence). The ends lost 5 bases at V and 7 bases at J; junction bases unmatched: 10. This CDR3 comprises 16 residues. The CDR3 bases are TGTGCCAGCAGTAATAGCGGGAGGGCTTTATGGAATGAGCAGTTCTTC. Its translation is CASSNSGRALWNEQFF.

This clone showed up just once. V usage is TRBV30 and J usage is TRBJ2-7; maybe TRBD2 (5 bases). Trimming took off 4 bases at V and 6 bases at J, with 13 bases between the two ends. The germline CDR1 and CDR2 sequences are GTSNPN and SVGIG (reference sequence). This CDR3 has 12 amino acids. For the CDR3, the DNA is TGTGCCTGGACCTCGGACCGGGGCGAGCAGTACTTC. Protein sequence: CAWTSDRGEQYF.

This chain connects TRBV5-1 to TRBJ2-1; 13 bases map to TRBD2. Trimming removed 5 bases from V and 7 bases from J; junction bases left unmatched: 12. The CDR3 is made up of 17 amino acids. CDR1 is SGHRS and CDR2 is YFSETQ in the germline V gene. CDR3 DNA sequence: TGCGCCAGCAGAGGGGGAGGACTAGCGGGAGAAGGAAATGAGCAGTTCTTC. Amino acids: CASRGGGLAGEGNEQFF.

The gene calls are TRBV7-2 and TRBJ2-1, with 7 bases identical to TRBD2. After removal of 5 bases from V and 0 bases from J, the junction contained 4 bases not matched to a gene. The CDR3 runs to 15 residues. Germline CDR1 and CDR2: SGHTA and FQGNSA. CDR3 nucleotides: TGTGCCAGCAGCGCTAGCGGAAGCTCCTACAATGAGCAGTTCTTC. Translation gives CASSASGSSYNEQFF.

The chain couples TRBV7-2 to TRBJ2-2; 9 positions match TRBD2. The V and J ends lost 8 bases and 4 bases, in that order; junction bases with no gene match: 11. Germline CDR1 SGHTA, CDR2 FQGNSA. The CDR3 contains 16 residues. The CDR3 reads CASPQMREGLTGELFF. As DNA, the CDR3 is TGTGCCAGCCCCCAAATGCGGGAGGGACTCACCGGGGAGCTGTTTTTT.

V gene TRBV5-1 combines with J gene TRBJ2-5; a weak D match, TRBD1 (6 bases). V was cut by 0 bases and J by 3 bases, with 9 bases left in between. Looked up from germline, CDR1 is SGHRS and CDR2 is YFSETQ. The CDR3 has 14 residues. The CDR3 DNA is TGCGCCAGCAGCTTGGGGTCAGGGGAAGAGACCCAGTACTTC. Translated, it gives CASSLGSGEETQYF.

The chain combines TRBV30 with TRBJ2-7; D not certain. This CDR3 is 11 amino acids long. Trimming took 8 bases from V and 2 from J, leaving 10 bases between them. CDR1 and CDR2 from the germline V gene are GTSNPN and SVGIG (reference sequence). DNA for the CDR3: TGTGCCCAACAAAACACCTACGAGCAGTACTTC. Protein: CAQQNTYEQYF.

This clone was seen a few times. J is TRBJ2-7 and V is TRBV19, with TRBD1 matching 7 bases. Germline V gives CDR1 LNHDA, CDR2 SQIVND (reference sequence). V was pared by 3 bases and J by 4 bases, with 9 bases of the junction left unmatched. The CDR3 is 15 residues long. The CDR3 nucleotides are TGTGCCAGTAGTATTCTGGTAGGGGGCGAATACGAGCAGTACTTC. Translation gives CASSILVGGEYEQYF. Together with reference TRBV19 and TRBJ2-7, the CDR3 gives the full variable domain: DGGITQSPKYLFRKEGQNVTLSCEQNLNHDAMYWYRQDPGQGLRLIYYSQIVNDFQKGDIAEGYSVSREKKESFPLTVTSAQKNPTAFYLCASSILVGGEYEQYFGPGTRLTVT.

The chain employs TRBV3-1 (or the pseudogene TRBV3-2) and TRBJ2-7; 8 bases align to TRBD1. Germline lookup yields CDR1 LGHDT and CDR2 YNNKEL (reference sequence). V trimming: 7 bases; J trimming: 2 bases; junction bases outside the gene matches: 4. This CDR3 has 13 amino acids. CDR3 loop: CASTRTGTYEQYF. The DNA of the CDR3 is TGTGCCAGCACGAGGACAGGGACCTACGAGCAGTACTTC.